This TCR beta chain is drawn from a study of T cell responses to AZD1222 COVID-19 vaccine. Notes on the study in general: Spike-specific TCR breadth rose after two AZD1222 doses, and depth rose as well.

Profiling relied on immunoSEQ multiplex PCR, and the TCRdb table lists in-frame clones only, not all of them. This sample has 100,000 to 150,000 clones; around 90% occur once, and the top ten carry around 1.5%. The CDR3 runs 17 residues. V trimming: 5 bases; J trimming: 5 bases; junction bases outside the gene matches: 18. Looked up from germline, CDR1 is SGHNT and CDR2 is YENEEA. This clone was recorded once. The antigen is unknown. The source material was peripheral blood, sampled on day 0 of AZD1222 vaccination. The chain has TRBV11-3 and TRBJ2-7; 7 nucleotides line up with TRBD2. This receptor was taken from an adult in good health. In DNA, the CDR3 is TGTGCCAGCAGCGCCACTTGGCCTGCGGCGGGAGAGAACGAGCAGTACTTC. This encodes CASSATWPAAGENEQYF.